The rows below give T cell receptor beta chains drawn from one sample of a study of T cell responses to AZD1222 COVID-19 vaccine. The assay was immunoSEQ multiplex PCR, and TCRdb's table has in-frame clones only and misses some. This table has approximately 150,000 clones, 91% appearing once. The material was peripheral blood, obtained 28 days after the second dose of the MenACWY control vaccine. These receptor sequences come from an adult who received the MenACWY meningococcal vaccine as a control. CDR3s include the opening cysteine and the closing phenylalanine or tryptophan. A D gene is named only where the DNA matches it firmly. The size of a clone is reported for some rows only, either as once, few or many, or as a class for expanded clones.

CDR3aa | CDR3nt | v_gene | abundance | d_gene | j_gene
CASSFGLAGGDTGELFF | TGTGCCAGCAGCTTTGGGCTAGCGGGAGGGGACACCGGGGAGCTGTTTTTT | TRBV5-4 | NA | TRBD2 | TRBJ2-2
CASSGLWGAGETQYF | TGTGCCAGCAGTGGCCTCTGGGGGGCCGGGGAGACCCAGTACTTC | TRBV28 | NA | NA | TRBJ2-5
CASSLGAGLAGDRTDTQYF | TGTGCCAGCAGCTTAGGGGCGGGACTAGCGGGAGATCGCACAGATACGCAGTATTTT | TRBV7-9 | once | TRBD2 | TRBJ2-3
CATSGGLGQGMTNEKLFF | TGTGCCACCAGTGGGGGACTTGGTCAGGGAATGACTAATGAAAAACTGTTTTTT | TRBV24-1 | NA | NA | TRBJ1-4
CASSSAGGQETQYF | TGTGCCAGCAGTTCAGCAGGGGGCCAAGAGACCCAGTACTTC | TRBV27 | NA | TRBD1 | TRBJ2-5
CASSQGPLSSYEQYF | TGTGCCAGCAGCCAGGGACCGCTAAGCTCCTACGAGCAGTACTTC | TRBV6-5 | NA | NA | TRBJ2-7
CASSRRGSNQPQHF | TGTGCCAGCAGCAGGAGGGGTAGCAATCAGCCCCAGCATTTT | TRBV6-5 | NA | NA | TRBJ1-5
CASSVPPFGLTEAFF | TGTGCCAGCAGCGTACCCCCCTTTGGTTTAACTGAAGCTTTCTTT | TRBV9 | NA | NA | TRBJ1-1
CAWSHLKGDRGRVTEAFF | TGTGCCTGGAGTCATCTCAAGGGGGACAGGGGGCGCGTCACTGAAGCTTTCTTT | TRBV30 | once | TRBD1 | TRBJ1-1
CASRLAGVSEQFF | TGTGCCAGCAGACTAGCGGGAGTATCTGAGCAGTTCTTC | TRBV19 | once | TRBD2 | TRBJ2-1
CASSFGTAVEQYF | TGTGCCAGCAGTTTCGGGACAGCGGTAGAGCAGTACTTC | TRBV12-3/TRBV12-4 | NA | TRBD1 | TRBJ2-7
CASSLEGDSPLHF | TGTGCCAGCAGCTTAGAGGGGGATTCACCCCTCCACTTT | TRBV11-2 | NA | NA | TRBJ1-6
CASSPRDHSNTEAFF | TGTGCCAGCTCACCACGTGACCACAGCAACACTGAAGCTTTCTTT | TRBV18 | once | NA | TRBJ1-1
CASSMGQAWETQYF | TGTGCCAGCAGCATGGGACAGGCCTGGGAGACCCAGTACTTC | TRBV6-5 | NA | TRBD1 | TRBJ2-5
CASSLGGVAGYNEQFF | TGTGCCAGCAGCTTAGGCGGGGTAGCGGGCTACAATGAGCAGTTCTTC | TRBV13 | NA | TRBD2 | TRBJ2-1
CASSEQGPIGYGYTF | TGTGCCAGCAGTGAACAGGGGCCCATTGGCTATGGCTACACCTTC | TRBV2 | NA | NA | TRBJ1-2
CASSTNQGTYGYTF | TGTGCCAGCAGTACCAACCAGGGGACCTATGGCTACACCTTC | TRBV6-5 | NA | NA | TRBJ1-2
CASSSPPASGSYEQFF | TGTGCCAGCAGTTCCCCCCCGGCTAGCGGGAGTTATGAGCAGTTCTTC | TRBV28 | NA | TRBD2 | TRBJ2-1
CASSPRTSGINEQFF | TGCGCCAGCAGCCCCCGGACTAGCGGCATCAATGAGCAGTTCTTC | TRBV5-1 | NA | TRBD2 | TRBJ2-1
CASILGGSSYEQYF | TGTGCCAGCATCTTGGGGGGGAGCTCCTACGAGCAGTACTTC | TRBV28 | NA | TRBD2 | TRBJ2-7
CASLVQNTEAFF | TGTGCCAGCCTTGTTCAGAACACTGAAGCTTTCTTT | TRBV2 | NA | NA | TRBJ1-1
CASRIGTGYGYTF | TGTGCCAGCAGGATCGGGACAGGCTATGGCTACACCTTC | TRBV7-9 | NA | TRBD1 | TRBJ1-2
CASSYSATGGRNEQFF | TGTGCCAGCAGTTACTCGGCGACAGGGGGCAGGAATGAGCAGTTCTTC | TRBV6-2/TRBV6-3 | NA | TRBD1 | TRBJ2-1
CASSYGQASGNTIYF | TGTGCCAGCAGTTACGGGCAGGCGTCTGGAAACACCATATATTTT | TRBV6-5 | NA | NA | TRBJ1-3
CASSLVDRAITEAFF | TGCGCCAGCAGCTTGGTCGACAGAGCCATCACTGAAGCTTTCTTT | TRBV5-1 | NA | NA | TRBJ1-1
CASSLRTGGLLAGDNEQFF | TGTGCCAGCAGCCTACGGACAGGGGGTTTACTAGCGGGAGACAATGAGCAGTTCTTC | TRBV14 | NA | NA | TRBJ2-1
CSVAGGRGDQPQHF | TGCAGCGTTGCCGGGGGAAGAGGGGATCAGCCCCAGCATTTT | TRBV29-1 | NA | NA | TRBJ1-5